This record covers a single T cell receptor beta chain. What it recognizes is unknown. Before the COVID-19 pandemic, during about 2010-2018, CD4+ T cells were taken from unexposed donors. After ten to eleven days of culture, CD4+ T cells were isolated. The sample belongs to a study of CD4 T cells in relation to SARS-CoV-2 and coronaviruses. Clones were read by immunoSEQ multiplex PCR, and TCRdb kept only the in-frame ones, dropping some. Here the sample spans about 25,000 clones, 76% being singletons. This TCR derives from a human donor in good health. Sequencing input: CD4+ T cells from PBMCs, cultured in vitro.

The CDR3 DNA reads as TGTGCCAGTAGTCTCCGGGACGGACTCGCGAACACTGAAGCTTTCTTT. This gives the protein CASSLRDGLANTEAFF. V gene TRBV19 combines with J gene TRBJ1-1; D perhaps matches TRBD1 (5 bases). Trimming took off 5 bases at V and 1 base at J, with 17 bases between the two ends. The germline CDR1 and CDR2 sequences are LNHDA and SQIVND (reference sequence). This CDR3 comprises 16 residues.